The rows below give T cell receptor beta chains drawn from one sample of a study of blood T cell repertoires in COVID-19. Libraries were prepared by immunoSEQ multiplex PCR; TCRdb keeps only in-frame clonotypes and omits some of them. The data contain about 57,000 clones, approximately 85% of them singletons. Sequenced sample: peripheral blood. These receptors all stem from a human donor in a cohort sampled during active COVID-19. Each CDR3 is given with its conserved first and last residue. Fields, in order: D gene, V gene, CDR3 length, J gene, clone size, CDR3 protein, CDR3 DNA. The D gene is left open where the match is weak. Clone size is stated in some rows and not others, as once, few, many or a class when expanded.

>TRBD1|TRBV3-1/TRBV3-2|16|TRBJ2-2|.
CASSQRGQGRTGELFF
TGTGCCAGCAGCCAACGAGGACAGGGAAGGACCGGGGAGCTGTTTTTT
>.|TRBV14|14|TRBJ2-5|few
CASSQGTRSATQYF
TGTGCCAGCAGCCAAGGAACTAGGTCTGCGACCCAGTACTTC
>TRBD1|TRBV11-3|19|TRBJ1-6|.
CASSPLGQGACSYNSPLHF
TGTGCCAGCAGCCCCTTGGGACAGGGTGCCTGCTCCTATAATTCACCCCTCCACTTT
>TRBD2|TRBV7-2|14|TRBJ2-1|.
CASGSGGPYNEQFF
TGTGCCAGCGGCTCGGGGGGACCTTACAATGAGCAGTTCTTC
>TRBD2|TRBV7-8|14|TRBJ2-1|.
CASSLSSGHNEQFF
TGTGCCAGCAGCTTATCTAGCGGCCACAATGAGCAGTTCTTC
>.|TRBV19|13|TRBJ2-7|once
CASSIGRDYEQYF
TGTGCCAGTAGTATAGGACGGGATTACGAGCAGTACTTC
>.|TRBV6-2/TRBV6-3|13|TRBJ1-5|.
CASSSNSNQPQHF
TGTGCCAGCAGTTCTAATAGCAATCAGCCCCAGCATTTT
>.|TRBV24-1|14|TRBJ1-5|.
CATSRDTSNQPQHF
TGTGCCACCAGCCGGGACACTAGCAATCAGCCCCAGCATTTT
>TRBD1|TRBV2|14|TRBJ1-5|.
CASNGQGMGQPQHF
TGTGCCAGCAACGGACAGGGCATGGGGCAGCCCCAGCATTTT
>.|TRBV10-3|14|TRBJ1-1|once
CAISESSWAAGAFF
TGTGCCATCAGTGAGTCATCATGGGCGGCGGGGGCTTTCTTT
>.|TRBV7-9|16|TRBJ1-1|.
CASSSMDGSSGTEAFF
TGTGCCAGCAGTTCGATGGACGGTTCCTCGGGAACTGAAGCTTTCTTT
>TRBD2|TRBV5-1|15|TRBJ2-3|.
CASSLAGGGTDTQYF
TGCGCCAGCAGCTTGGCGGGAGGGGGCACAGATACGCAGTATTTT
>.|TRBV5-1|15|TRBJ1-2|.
CASSWGATGFNGYTF
TGCGCCAGCAGCTGGGGAGCCACAGGGTTTAATGGCTACACCTTC
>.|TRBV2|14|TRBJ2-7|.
CASCKGETSYEQYF
TGTGCCAGCTGCAAGGGGGAAACCTCCTACGAGCAGTACTTC
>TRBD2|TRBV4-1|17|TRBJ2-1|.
CASSQGGRRGSRDEQFF
TGCGCCAGCAGCCAGGGAGGAAGGCGCGGGAGCCGGGATGAGCAGTTCTTC
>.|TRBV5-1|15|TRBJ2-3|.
CASTVRGSSTDTQYF
TGCGCCAGCACCGTTAGGGGCTCTAGCACAGATACGCAGTATTTT